This T cell receptor beta chain was observed in a study of cytomegalovirus exposure and HLA in healthy donors. On the study more broadly: Within an early data release were about 85 million unique TCRs drawn from HLA-typed donors. The Caucasian-associated ancestry cluster held roughly 78% of around 380 genotyped donors.

PCR involved 60 Vbeta and 13 Jbeta primers. Sequenced by immunoSEQ multiplex PCR; TCRdb stores in-frame clones only, minus some. The table has more than 150,000 clones, about 77% seen once. This clone was detected once. Its antigen remains unknown. General study results and limits: CMV serostatus was the sole immune exposure data available. Most of the CMV-associated TCR beta chains (in a later analysis) appeared to be HLA-restricted.

Germline CDR1 SGHDN, CDR2 FVKESK. The CDR3 totals 13 residues. The V gene lost 3 bases and the J gene lost 4 bases, with 9 bases spanning the gap. This TCR was sampled from a woman between 25 and 40 years old in good health and CMV-seropositive. The sequencing sample was made of PBMCs. The chain uses TRBV14 and TRBJ1-2; no clear D gene. The CDR3 region is CASSHGQIYGYTF. Written as DNA, the CDR3 is TGTGCCAGCAGCCATGGGCAGATCTATGGCTACACCTTC.